The 5 T cell receptor beta chains presented below share a single source sample, sequenced in a study of cytomegalovirus exposure and HLA in healthy donors. A multiplex PCR was run with 60 Vbeta primers and 13 Jbeta primers. Produced via immunoSEQ multiplex PCR; TCRdb's table is partial and in-frame only. The table lists around 150,000 clones, 70% to 90% of them singletons, with more than 2% in the top ten. Sequencing was carried out using PBMCs. These receptors were obtained from a man younger than 35 in good health and CMV-seropositive.

The genes are TRBV5-1 and TRBJ2-7, with a tentative D call TRBD1 (6 bases). The CDR3 has 15 residues. Trimming took off 3 bases at V and 3 bases at J, with 16 bases between the two ends. The V gene's germline CDR1 is SGHRS and CDR2 YFSETQ. CDR3 loop: CASSSTGTKGYEQYF. The CDR3 coding sequence is TGCGCCAGCAGCTCTACCGGGACAAAGGGCTACGAGCAGTACTTC.

On this clone itself: At one boundary the junction diverges from the germline segment, which might be a read error. The chain links TRBV11-3 to TRBJ2-4; no definite D call. Germline CDR1 is SGHNT and CDR2 is YENEEA. This CDR3 spans 13 amino acids. The chain's CDR3 is CASSLNVKNSQYF. The CDR3 DNA reads TGTGCCAGCAGCTTAAATGTCAAAAACAGTCAGTACTTC.

CDR3 amino acids: CASSHFDGEAFF. In DNA, the CDR3 is TGTGCCAGCAGCCACTTCGACGGGGAAGCTTTCTTT. V usage is TRBV14 and J usage is TRBJ1-1; D gene ambiguous. Germline values: CDR1 SGHDN, CDR2 FVKESK. The CDR3 totals 12 residues. V lost 3 bases, J lost 8 bases, and 10 bases lay in between.

This chain joins TRBV5-5 and TRBJ2-1, with 8 bases identical to TRBD1. The CDR3 has 14 amino acids. With 0 bases clipped from V and 6 bases from J, the junction kept 2 bases outside the gene matches. CDR1 and CDR2 from the germline V gene are SGHKS and YYEKEE (reference sequence). The DNA of the CDR3 is TGTGCCAGCAGCTTGGGACAGGGGTTCAATGAGCAGTTCTTC. It yields the protein CASSLGQGFNEQFF.

V gene TRBV15 combines with J gene TRBJ2-2; TRBD1 might be the D (5 bases). V lost 6 bases and J lost 4, with 9 bases in between. Looked up from germline, CDR1 is LNHNV and CDR2 is YYDKDF (reference sequence). This CDR3 comprises 13 residues. CDR3: CATRGRATGELFF. CDR3 DNA: TGTGCCACCAGGGGCAGGGCCACCGGGGAGCTGTTTTTT. The full variable domain, completed using reference TRBV15 and TRBJ2-2, is DAMVIQNPRYQVTQFGKPVTLSCSQTLNHNVMYWYQQKSSQAPKLLFHYYDKDFNNEADTPDNFQSRRPNTSFCFLDIRSPGLGDTAMYLCATRGRATGELFFGEGSRLTVL.